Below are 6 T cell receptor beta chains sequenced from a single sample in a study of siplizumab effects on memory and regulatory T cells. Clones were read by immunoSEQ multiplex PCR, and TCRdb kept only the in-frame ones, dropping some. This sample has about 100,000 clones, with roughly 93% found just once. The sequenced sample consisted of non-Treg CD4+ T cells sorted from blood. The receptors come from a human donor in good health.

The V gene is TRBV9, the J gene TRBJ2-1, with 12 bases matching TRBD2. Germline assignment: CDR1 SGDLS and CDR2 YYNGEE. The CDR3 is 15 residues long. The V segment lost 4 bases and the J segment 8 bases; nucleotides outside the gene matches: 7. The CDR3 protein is CASSPRLAGEYEQFF. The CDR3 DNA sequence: TGTGCCAGCAGCCCCAGACTAGCGGGAGAGTATGAGCAGTTCTTC.

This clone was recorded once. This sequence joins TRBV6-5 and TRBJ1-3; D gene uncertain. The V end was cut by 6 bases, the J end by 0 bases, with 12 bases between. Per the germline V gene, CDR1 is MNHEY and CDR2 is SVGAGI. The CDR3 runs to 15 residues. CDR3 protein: CASRISSSSGNTIYF. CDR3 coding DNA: TGTGCCAGCAGAATATCCAGCAGCTCTGGAAACACCATATATTTT.

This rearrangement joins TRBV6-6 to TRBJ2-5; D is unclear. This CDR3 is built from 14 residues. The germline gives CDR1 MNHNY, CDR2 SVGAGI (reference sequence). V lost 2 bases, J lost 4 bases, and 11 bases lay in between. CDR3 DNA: TGTGCCAGCAGTTACGGCAAAAGGCCAGAGACCCAGTACTTC. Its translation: CASSYGKRPETQYF.

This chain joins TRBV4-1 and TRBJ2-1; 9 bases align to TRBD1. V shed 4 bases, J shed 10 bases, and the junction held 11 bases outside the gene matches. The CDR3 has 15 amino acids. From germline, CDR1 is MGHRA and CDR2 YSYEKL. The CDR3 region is CASSPMPGTGSEQFF. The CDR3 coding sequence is TGCGCCAGCAGCCCCATGCCCGGGACAGGGTCCGAGCAGTTCTTC.

This chain's CDR3 is CASSQIPTGEGEQYF. CDR3 bases: TGCGCCAGCAGCCAGATACCCACAGGGGAAGGCGAGCAGTACTTC. V usage is TRBV4-1 and J usage is TRBJ2-7; TRBD1 matches 7 bases. CDR1 MGHRA and CDR2 YSYEKL come from the germline V gene. This CDR3 comprises 15 residues. The V and J ends lost 3 bases and 6 bases, in that order; junction bases with no gene match: 11.

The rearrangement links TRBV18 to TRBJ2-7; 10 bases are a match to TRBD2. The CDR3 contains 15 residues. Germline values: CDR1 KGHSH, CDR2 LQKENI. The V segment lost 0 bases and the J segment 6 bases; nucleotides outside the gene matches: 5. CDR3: CASSPPSSGRVEQYF. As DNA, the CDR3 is TGTGCCAGCTCACCACCTTCTAGCGGGAGAGTCGAGCAGTACTTC.